This T cell receptor beta chain was identified during a study of sequential checkpoint blockade in melanoma. Assay: immunoSEQ multiplex PCR; the TCRdb copy retains only in-frame clones and omits some. The sample records over a thousand clones, around a quarter being singletons. Stated treatment: randomized to nivolumab then ipilimumab (arm A) or the reverse (arm B). The CDR3 runs to 17 residues. Sample: tumor tissue (inferred from file names), taken from a patient given nivolumab and ipilimumab in sequence. The clonotype comes from a human donor with melanoma. The J gene is TRBJ2-3, the V gene TRBV7-5; the table gives TRBD2 as D, unverified against the DNA. TRBV7-5 is a pseudogene segment. This chain's CDR3 is CASSLRVGTSLPDTQYF. CDR3 sequence (DNA): TGTGCCAGCAGCCTCAGGGTTGGGACTAGCCTCCCAGATACGCAGTATTTT.